These 9 T cell receptor beta chains were all obtained from the same sample, sequenced in a study of blood T cell repertoires in COVID-19. Data came from immunoSEQ multiplex PCR; TCRdb stores just in-frame clones and leaves some out. The sample shows around 62,000 clones, approximately 90% of them seen only once. Sequenced sample: peripheral blood. The receptor source for this set is a man aged 60 to 75 with acute or convalescent COVID-19.

The chain joins TRBV5-4 to TRBJ1-2; the match to TRBD1 covers 8 bases. J was trimmed by 8 bases and V by 4 bases; bases with no gene match: 10. The V gene's germline CDR1 is SGHNT and CDR2 YYREEE (reference sequence). CDR3 length: 14 residues. The CDR3 region is CASSTTGVVWGYTF. The DNA for the CDR3 is TGTGCCAGCAGCACGACAGGGGTGGTGTGGGGCTACACCTTC.

This chain links TRBV3-1 (or the pseudogene TRBV3-2) with TRBJ2-5; 11 bases match TRBD2. J was trimmed by 4 bases and V by 4 bases; bases with no gene match: 8. CDR1 and CDR2 (germline): LGHDT, YNNKEL (reference sequence). CDR3 length equals 16 residues. CDR3 in amino acids: CASSRFLAGGGETQYF. The CDR3 region has the DNA TGTGCCAGCAGCCGATTTCTAGCGGGAGGTGGAGAGACCCAGTACTTC.

The genes are TRBV25-1 and TRBJ1-2; D is possibly TRBD1 (5 bases). Between the trimmed V and J ends, which lost 7 bases and 3 bases, there was a span of 18 bases. Germline assignment: CDR1 MGHDK and CDR2 SYGVNS. The CDR3 covers 15 residues. In DNA form, the CDR3 reads TGTGCCAGCACTCTAAAAGGGGCGCAGGACTATGGCTACACCTTC. Encoded protein: CASTLKGAQDYGYTF.

This CDR3 is CASSHRQGGTGELFF. The CDR3, as DNA: TGTGCCAGCAGTCACCGACAGGGAGGTACCGGGGAGCTGTTTTTT. The V call is TRBV27, the J call TRBJ2-2, with D tentatively TRBD1 (7 bases). Trimming removed 5 bases from V and 5 bases from J, with 15 bases in between. CDR1 and CDR2 (germline): MNHEY, SMNVEV (reference sequence). This CDR3 has 15 amino acids.

The chain employs TRBV19 and TRBJ2-2, with a weak D call TRBD1 (6 bases). The V gene's germline CDR1 is LNHDA and CDR2 SQIVND (reference sequence). This CDR3 has 16 residues. V dropped 3 bases and J dropped 3 bases, with 14 bases sitting between them. CDR3 region: CASSIRGDGDTGELFF. CDR3 nucleotide sequence: TGTGCCAGTAGTATCAGGGGAGACGGTGACACCGGGGAGCTGTTTTTT.

This chain uses TRBV20-1 with TRBJ1-1, with D uncertain. Trimming stripped 3 bases from V and 2 bases from J, with 13 bases between. This CDR3 has 14 residues. Germline lookup yields CDR1 DFQATT and CDR2 SNEGSKA (reference sequence). This CDR3 reads CSASIDTSNTEAFF. CDR3 DNA: TGCAGTGCTAGTATTGACACCAGCAACACTGAAGCTTTCTTT.

This clone was seen a single time. The CDR3 DNA is TGTGCCAGCTCCAGCACGCGGGGGATCGGGTCACCCCTCCACTTT. As protein: CASSSTRGIGSPLHF. J is TRBJ1-6 and V is TRBV6-5; weak D call: TRBD1 (5 bases). CDR3 length: 15 amino acids. Germline V CDR1 and CDR2: MNHEY, SVGAGI. Trimming stripped 8 bases from V and 10 bases from J, with 21 bases between.

The chain uses TRBV30 and TRBJ1-1; tentatively, D is TRBD1 (5 bases). CDR1 is GTSNPN and CDR2 is SVGIG in the germline V gene (reference sequence). V lost 2 bases and J lost 7, with 8 bases in between. The CDR3 is made up of 11 amino acids. The CDR3 nucleotides read TGTGCCTGGAGTCCAGACAGTGAAGCTTTCTTT. Amino acids: CAWSPDSEAFF.

The chain has TRBV6-5 and TRBJ2-7; 8 bases agree with TRBD1. The CDR3 is 14 residues long. Unmatched junction bases numbered 3, after V lost 5 bases and J lost 0 bases. Germline CDR1 and CDR2: MNHEY and SVGAGI. This CDR3 is CASSTTGDSYEQYF. The CDR3 DNA follows: TGTGCCAGCAGTACGACAGGGGACTCCTACGAGCAGTACTTC.